This record looks at one T cell receptor (beta chain) sequence and its context. The antigen is not known. Primers used in a second PCR of roughly 6 to 12 cycles were a sample-barcoded 5' primer and a J-beta primer mix. A single record per CDR3 protein comes from TCRdb applying MiXCR to the 5' RACE reads. The data contain 1.5 million to 2 million distinct CDR3 sequences, roughly 27% of them singletons. The data were obtained in a study of blood T cells in healthy people across ages. Points from the study as a whole: What prevented conclusive comparison of naive and antigen-experienced cells was that PBMCs were unsorted. The diversity estimates, figures obtained from one million T cells, were considered underestimates.

Each donor was a healthy Caucasian individual from Russia, aged roughly 6 to 100. The CDR3 consists of 13 residues. Deletions cut 3 bases from V and 1 base from J, with 9 bases between. The germline gives CDR1 DFQATT, CDR2 SNEGSKA (reference sequence). The clonotype comes from a woman under 40 in good health. What was sequenced was blood. The chain has TRBV20-1 and TRBJ1-1, with D unclear. The CDR3, as DNA: TGCAGTGCTAGGGAAGATAGGAACACTGAAGCTTTCTTT. It yields the protein CSAREDRNTEAFF.